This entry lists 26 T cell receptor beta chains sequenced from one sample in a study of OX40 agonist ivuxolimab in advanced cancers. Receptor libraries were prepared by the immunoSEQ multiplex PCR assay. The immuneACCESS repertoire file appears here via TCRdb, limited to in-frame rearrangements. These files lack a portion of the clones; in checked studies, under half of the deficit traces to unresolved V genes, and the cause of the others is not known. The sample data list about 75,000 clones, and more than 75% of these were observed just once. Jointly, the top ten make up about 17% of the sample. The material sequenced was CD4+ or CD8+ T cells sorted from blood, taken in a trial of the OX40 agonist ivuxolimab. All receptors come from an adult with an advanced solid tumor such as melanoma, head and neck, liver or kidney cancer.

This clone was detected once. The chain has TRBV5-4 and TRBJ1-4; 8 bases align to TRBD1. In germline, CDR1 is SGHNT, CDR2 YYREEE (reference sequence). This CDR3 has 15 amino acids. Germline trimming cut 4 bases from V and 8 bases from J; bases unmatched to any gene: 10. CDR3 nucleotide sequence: TGTGCCAGCAGCACGAAACAGGGGGGAAACGAAAAACTGTTTTTT. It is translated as CASSTKQGGNEKLFF. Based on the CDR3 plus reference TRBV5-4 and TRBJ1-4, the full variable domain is ETGVTQSPTHLIKTRGQQVTLRCSSQSGHNTVSWYQQALGQGPQFIFQYYREEENGRGNFPPRFSGLQFPNYSSELNVNALELDDSALYLCASSTKQGGNEKLFFGSGTQLSVL.

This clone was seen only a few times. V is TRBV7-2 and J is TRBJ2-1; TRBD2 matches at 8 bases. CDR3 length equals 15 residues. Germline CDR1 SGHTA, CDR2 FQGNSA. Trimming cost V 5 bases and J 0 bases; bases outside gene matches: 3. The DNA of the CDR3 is TGTGCCAGCAGCCAAAGCGGGAGCTCCTACAATGAGCAGTTCTTC. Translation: CASSQSGSSYNEQFF.

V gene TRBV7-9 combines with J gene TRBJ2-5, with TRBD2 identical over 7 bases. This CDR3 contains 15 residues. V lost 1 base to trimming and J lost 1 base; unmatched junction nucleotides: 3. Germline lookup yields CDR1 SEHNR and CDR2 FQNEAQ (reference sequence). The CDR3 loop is CASSLGWTSQETQYF. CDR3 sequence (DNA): TGTGCCAGCAGCTTAGGATGGACTAGCCAAGAGACCCAGTACTTC.

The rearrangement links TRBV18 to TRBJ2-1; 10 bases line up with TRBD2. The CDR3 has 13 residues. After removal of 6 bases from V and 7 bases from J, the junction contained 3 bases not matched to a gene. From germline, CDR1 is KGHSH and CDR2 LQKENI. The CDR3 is CASSLSGRNEQFF. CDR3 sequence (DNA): TGTGCCAGCTCCCTTAGCGGGAGGAATGAGCAGTTCTTC.

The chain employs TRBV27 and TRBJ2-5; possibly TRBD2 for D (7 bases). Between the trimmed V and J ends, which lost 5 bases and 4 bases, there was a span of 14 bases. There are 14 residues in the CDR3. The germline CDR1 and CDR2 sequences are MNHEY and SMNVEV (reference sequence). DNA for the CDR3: TGTGCCAGCAGTCTAATGGGGGGGGCAGAGACCCAGTACTTC. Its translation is CASSLMGGAETQYF.

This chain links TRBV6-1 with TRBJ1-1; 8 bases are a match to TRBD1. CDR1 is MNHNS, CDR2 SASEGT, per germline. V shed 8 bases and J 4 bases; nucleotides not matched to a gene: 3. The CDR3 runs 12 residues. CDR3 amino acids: CASEDRATEAFF. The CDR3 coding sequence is TGTGCCAGCGAGGACAGGGCCACTGAAGCTTTCTTT.

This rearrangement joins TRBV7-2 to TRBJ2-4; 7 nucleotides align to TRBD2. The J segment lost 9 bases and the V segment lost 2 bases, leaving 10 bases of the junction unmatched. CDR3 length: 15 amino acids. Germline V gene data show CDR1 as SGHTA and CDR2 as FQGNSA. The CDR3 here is CASSLMPGGGRIQYF. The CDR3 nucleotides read TGTGCCAGCAGCTTAATGCCGGGAGGTGGGCGCATTCAGTACTTC.

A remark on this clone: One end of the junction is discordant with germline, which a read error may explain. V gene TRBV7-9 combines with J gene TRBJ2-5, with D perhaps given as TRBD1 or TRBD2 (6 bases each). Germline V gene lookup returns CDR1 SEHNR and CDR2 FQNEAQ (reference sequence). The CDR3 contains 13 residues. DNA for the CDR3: TGTGCCAGCACCTTAGGAGGGGGAGAGACCCAGTACTTC. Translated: CASTLGGGETQYF.

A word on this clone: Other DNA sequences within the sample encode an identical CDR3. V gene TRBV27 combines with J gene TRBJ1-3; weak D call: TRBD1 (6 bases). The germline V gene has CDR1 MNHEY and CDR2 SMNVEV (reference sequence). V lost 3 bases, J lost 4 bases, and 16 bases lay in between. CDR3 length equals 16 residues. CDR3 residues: CASSLGAPRVGNTIYF. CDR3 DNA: TGTGCCAGCAGTTTGGGGGCACCCCGGGTCGGAAACACCATATATTTT.

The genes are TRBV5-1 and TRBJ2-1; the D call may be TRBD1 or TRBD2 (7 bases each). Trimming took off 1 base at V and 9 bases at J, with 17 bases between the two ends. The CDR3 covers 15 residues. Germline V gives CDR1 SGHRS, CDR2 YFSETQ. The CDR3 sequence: CASSLRGRESSEQFF. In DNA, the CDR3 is TGCGCCAGCAGCTTGAGGGGGCGGGAGTCGTCTGAGCAGTTCTTC.

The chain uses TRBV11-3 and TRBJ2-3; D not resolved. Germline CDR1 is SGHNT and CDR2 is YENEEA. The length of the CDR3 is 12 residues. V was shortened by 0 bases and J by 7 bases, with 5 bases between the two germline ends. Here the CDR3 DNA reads TGTGCCAGCAGCTTAGATCAATATACGCAGTATTTT. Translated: CASSLDQYTQYF.

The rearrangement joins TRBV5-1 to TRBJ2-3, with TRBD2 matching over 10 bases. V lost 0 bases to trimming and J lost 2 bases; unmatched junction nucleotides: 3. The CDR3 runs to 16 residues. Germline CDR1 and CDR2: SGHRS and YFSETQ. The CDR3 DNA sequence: TGCGCCAGCAGCTTGGGAGCGGGAGGGGCCACAGATACGCAGTATTTT. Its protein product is CASSLGAGGATDTQYF.

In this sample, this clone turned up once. CDR3 nucleotides: TGTGCCAGCAGCTTAGAGTTCAGGGGTGTCACTGAAGCTTTCTTT. This sequence encodes CASSLEFRGVTEAFF. The chain joins TRBV7-2 to TRBJ1-1, with a weak D call TRBD1 (6 bases). V was shortened by 1 base and J by 4 bases, with 13 bases between the two germline ends. Germline loops: CDR1 SGHTA, CDR2 FQGNSA. This CDR3 contains 15 residues. The whole variable domain, remainder taken from reference TRBV7-2 and TRBJ1-1, is GAGVSQSPSNKVTEKGKDVELRCDPISGHTALYWYRQSLGQGLEFLIYFQGNSAPDKSGLPSDRFSAERTGGSVSTLTIQRTQQEDSAVYLCASSLEFRGVTEAFFGQGTRLTVV.

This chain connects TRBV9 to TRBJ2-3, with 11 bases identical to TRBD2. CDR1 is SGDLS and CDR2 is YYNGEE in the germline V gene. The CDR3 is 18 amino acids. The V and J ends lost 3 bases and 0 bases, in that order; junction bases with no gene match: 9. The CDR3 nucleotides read TGTGCCAGCAGCGACGGACTAGCGGGCTCCTCTAGCACAGATACGCAGTATTTT. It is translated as CASSDGLAGSSSTDTQYF. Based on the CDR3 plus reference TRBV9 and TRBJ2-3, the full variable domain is DSGVTQTPKHLITATGQRVTLRCSPRSGDLSVYWYQQSLDQGLQFLIQYYNGEERAKGNILERFSAQQFPDLHSELNLSSLELGDSALYFCASSDGLAGSSSTDTQYFGPGTRLTVL.

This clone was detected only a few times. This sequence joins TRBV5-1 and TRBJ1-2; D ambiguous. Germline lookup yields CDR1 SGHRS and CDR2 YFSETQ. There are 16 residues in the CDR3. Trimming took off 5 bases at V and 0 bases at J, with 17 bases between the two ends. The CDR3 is CASRILTPQTNYGYTF. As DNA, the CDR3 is TGCGCCAGCAGGATTTTAACCCCCCAAACTAACTATGGCTACACCTTC.

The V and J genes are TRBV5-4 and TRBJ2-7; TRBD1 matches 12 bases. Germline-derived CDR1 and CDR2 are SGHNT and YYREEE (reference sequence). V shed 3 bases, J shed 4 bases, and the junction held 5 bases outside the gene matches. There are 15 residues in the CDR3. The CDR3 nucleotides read TGTGCCAGCAGCTACCGGGACAGGGGGCCGTACGAGCAGTACTTC. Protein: CASSYRDRGPYEQYF.

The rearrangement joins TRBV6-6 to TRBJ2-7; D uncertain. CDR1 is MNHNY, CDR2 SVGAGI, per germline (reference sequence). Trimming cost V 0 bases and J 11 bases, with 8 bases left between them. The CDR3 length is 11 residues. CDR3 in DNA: TGTGCCAGCAGTTACTCGGGTGAGGAGTACTTC. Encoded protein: CASSYSGEEYF.

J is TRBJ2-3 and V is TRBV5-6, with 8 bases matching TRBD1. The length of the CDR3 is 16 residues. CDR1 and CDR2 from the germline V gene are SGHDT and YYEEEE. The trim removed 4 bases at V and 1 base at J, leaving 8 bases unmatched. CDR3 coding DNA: TGTGCCAGCAGCCTTGGGACAGGAGGGGGCACAGATACGCAGTATTTT. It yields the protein CASSLGTGGGTDTQYF.

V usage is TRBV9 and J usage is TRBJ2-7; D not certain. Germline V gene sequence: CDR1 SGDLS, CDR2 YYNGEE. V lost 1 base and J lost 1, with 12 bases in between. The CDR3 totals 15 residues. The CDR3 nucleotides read TGTGCCAGCAGCGTACGGGCAGACCCTTCCTACGAGCAGTACTTC. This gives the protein CASSVRADPSYEQYF.

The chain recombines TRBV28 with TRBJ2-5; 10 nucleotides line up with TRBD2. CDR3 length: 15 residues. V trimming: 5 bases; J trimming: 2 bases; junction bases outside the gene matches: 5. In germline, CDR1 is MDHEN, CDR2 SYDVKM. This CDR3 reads CASSPRLAGQETQYF. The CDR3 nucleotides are TGTGCCAGCAGTCCCAGACTAGCGGGTCAAGAGACCCAGTACTTC.

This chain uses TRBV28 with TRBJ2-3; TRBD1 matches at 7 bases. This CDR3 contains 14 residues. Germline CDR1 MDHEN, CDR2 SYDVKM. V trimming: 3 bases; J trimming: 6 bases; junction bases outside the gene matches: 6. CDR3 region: CASSFEGGGDTQYF. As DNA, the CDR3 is TGTGCCAGCAGTTTCGAAGGGGGCGGGGATACGCAGTATTTT.

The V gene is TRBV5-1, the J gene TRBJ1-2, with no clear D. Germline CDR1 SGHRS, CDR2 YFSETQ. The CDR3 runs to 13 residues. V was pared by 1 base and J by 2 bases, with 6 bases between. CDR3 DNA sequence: TGCGCCAGCAGCTTGCCCGGGAACTATGGCTACACCTTC. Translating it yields CASSLPGNYGYTF. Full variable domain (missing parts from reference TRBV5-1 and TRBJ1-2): KAGVTQTPRYLIKTRGQQVTLSCSPISGHRSVSWYQQTPGQGLQFLFEYFSETQRNKGNFPGRFSGRQFSNSRSEMNVSTLELGDSALYLCASSLPGNYGYTFGSGTRLTVV.

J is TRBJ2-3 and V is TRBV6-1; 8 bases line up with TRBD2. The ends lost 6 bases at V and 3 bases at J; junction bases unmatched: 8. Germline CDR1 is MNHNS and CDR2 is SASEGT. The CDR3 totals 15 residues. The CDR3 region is CASSTAGVYTDTQYF. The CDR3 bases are TGTGCCAGCAGCACAGCGGGAGTGTATACAGATACGCAGTATTTT.

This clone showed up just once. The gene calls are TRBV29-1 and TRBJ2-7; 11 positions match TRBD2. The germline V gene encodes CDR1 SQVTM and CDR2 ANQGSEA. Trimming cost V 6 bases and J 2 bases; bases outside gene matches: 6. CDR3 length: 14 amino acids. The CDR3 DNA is TGCAGCGTAAGTACTAGCGGGGGAGCCTACGAGCAGTACTTC. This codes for CSVSTSGGAYEQYF.

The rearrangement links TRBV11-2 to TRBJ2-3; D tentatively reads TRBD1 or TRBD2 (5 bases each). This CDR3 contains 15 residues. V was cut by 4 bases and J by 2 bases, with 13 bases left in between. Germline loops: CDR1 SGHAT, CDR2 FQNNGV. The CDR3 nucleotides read TGTGCCAGCAGCTATTCCGGGGCCCTCACAGATACGCAGTATTTT. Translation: CASSYSGALTDTQYF. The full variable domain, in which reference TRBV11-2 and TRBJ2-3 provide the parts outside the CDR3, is EAGVAQSPRYKIIEKRQSVAFWCNPISGHATLYWYQQILGQGPKLLIQFQNNGVVDDSQLPKDRFSAERLKGVDSTLKIQPAKLEDSAVYLCASSYSGALTDTQYFGPGTRLTVL.

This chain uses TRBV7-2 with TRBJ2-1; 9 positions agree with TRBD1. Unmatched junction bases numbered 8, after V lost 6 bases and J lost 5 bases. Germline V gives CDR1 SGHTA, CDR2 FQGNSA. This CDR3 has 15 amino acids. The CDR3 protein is CASSSPGQGNNEQFF. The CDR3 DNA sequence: TGTGCCAGCAGTTCTCCGGGACAGGGTAACAATGAGCAGTTCTTC.